This T cell receptor beta chain derives from a study of a mutant IDH1 vaccine in newly diagnosed glioma. The wider study: Patients began vaccination 4-6 weeks after radiotherapy alone, or with temozolomide cycles. Patients' prior therapy spanned radiotherapy, temozolomide, or both; most underwent both.

Time point: week 47, end of study. One vaccine dose held 300 ug of mutant IDH1 20-mer peptide and came with topical imiquimod. Across weeks 1, 3, 5, 7, 11, 15, 19 and 23, patients received a vaccination each time, eight in all. Astrocytomas found in donors were new, WHO grade 3 or 4, IDH1-mutant and ATRX-lost. Details on this clone: As yet, its antigen is unknown.

This CDR3 comprises 16 residues. Germline V lookup: CDR1 SNHLY, CDR2 FYNNEI. V lost 2 bases and J 4 bases, leaving 18 bases between the germline ends. Repertoires were generated with immunoSEQ multiplex PCR, while TCRdb's copy carries only in-frame clones and drops some. The repertoire includes 35,000 to 40,000 clones, roughly 70% of them detected once, and 7.5% to 10% sits in the top ten. The TCR comes from a man between 40 and 49 years old with glioma. The input for sequencing was PBMCs, taken from a glioma patient whose treatment included an IDH1 peptide vaccine. The rearrangement uses TRBV2 and TRBJ2-7; D not certain. CDR3 sequence reads: CASSEFVPRLGYEQYV. Written as DNA, the CDR3 is TGTGCCAGCAGTGAATTTGTACCAAGGCTCGGGTACGAGCAGTACGTC.